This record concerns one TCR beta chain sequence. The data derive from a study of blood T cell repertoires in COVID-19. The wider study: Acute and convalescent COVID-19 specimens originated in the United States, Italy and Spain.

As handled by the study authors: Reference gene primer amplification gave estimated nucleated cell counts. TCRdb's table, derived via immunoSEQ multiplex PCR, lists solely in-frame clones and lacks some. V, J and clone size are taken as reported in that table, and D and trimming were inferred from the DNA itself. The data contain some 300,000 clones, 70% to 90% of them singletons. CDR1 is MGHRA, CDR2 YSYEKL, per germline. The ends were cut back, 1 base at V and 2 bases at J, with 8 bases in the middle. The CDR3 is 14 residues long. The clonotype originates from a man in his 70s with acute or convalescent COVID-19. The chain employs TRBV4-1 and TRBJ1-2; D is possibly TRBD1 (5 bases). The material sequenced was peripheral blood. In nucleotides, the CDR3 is TGCGCCAGCAGCCAAGTTACAGGCAACTATGGCTACACCTTC. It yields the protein CASSQVTGNYGYTF.